Detailed here is one T cell receptor beta chain. The ends were cut back, 2 bases at V and 2 bases at J, with 9 bases in the middle. The CDR3 loop spans 14 amino acids. The germline V gene has CDR1 SGHTA and CDR2 FQGNSA. The sample originates from a study of shared clonotypes between healthy human individuals. The protocol was immunoSEQ multiplex PCR, while the TCRdb copy is restricted to in-frame clones and leaves out a portion. The sample consists of 2 million to 3 million clones, 90% to 95% of them appearing once. This clonotype was sampled from a man aged 18 to 29 in good health. Sequencing was performed on naive CD4+ T cells sorted from blood. Subset here: CD45RA+ positively selected. This rearrangement joins TRBV7-2 to TRBJ1-1; D ambiguous. The CDR3 nucleotides are TGTGCCAGCAGCTTAAGGGCAGTCAACACTGAAGCTTTCTTT. This translates into CASSLRAVNTEAFF.